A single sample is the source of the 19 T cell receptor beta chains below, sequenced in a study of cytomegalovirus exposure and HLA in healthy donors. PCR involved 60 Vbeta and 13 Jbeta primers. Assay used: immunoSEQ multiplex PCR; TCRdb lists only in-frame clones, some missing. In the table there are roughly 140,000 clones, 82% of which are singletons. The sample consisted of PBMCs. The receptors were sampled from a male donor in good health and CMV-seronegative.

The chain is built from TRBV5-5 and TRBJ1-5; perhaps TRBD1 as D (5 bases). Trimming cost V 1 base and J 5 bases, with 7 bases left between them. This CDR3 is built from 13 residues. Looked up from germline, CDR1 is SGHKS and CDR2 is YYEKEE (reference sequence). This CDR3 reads CASSLRGDQPQHF. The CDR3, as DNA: TGTGCCAGCAGCTTGCGGGGGGATCAGCCCCAGCATTTT. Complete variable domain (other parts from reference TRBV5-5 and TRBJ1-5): DAGVTQSPTHLIKTRGQQVTLRCSPISGHKSVSWYQQVLGQGPQFIFQYYEKEERGRGNFPDRFSARQFPNYSSELNVNALLLGDSALYLCASSLRGDQPQHFGDGTRLSIL.

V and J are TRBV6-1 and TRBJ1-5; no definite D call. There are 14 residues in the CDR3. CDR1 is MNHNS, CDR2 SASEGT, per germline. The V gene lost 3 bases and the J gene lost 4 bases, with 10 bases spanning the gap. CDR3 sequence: CASSETRYNQPQHF. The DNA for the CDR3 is TGTGCCAGCAGTGAGACAAGGTATAATCAGCCCCAGCATTTT.

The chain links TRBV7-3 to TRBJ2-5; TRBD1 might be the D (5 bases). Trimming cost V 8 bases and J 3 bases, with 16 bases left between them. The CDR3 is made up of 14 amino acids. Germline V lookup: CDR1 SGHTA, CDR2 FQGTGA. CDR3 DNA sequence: TGTGCCAGCTCTGATTGGGGCCGGGAAGAGACCCAGTACTTC. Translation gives CASSDWGREETQYF.

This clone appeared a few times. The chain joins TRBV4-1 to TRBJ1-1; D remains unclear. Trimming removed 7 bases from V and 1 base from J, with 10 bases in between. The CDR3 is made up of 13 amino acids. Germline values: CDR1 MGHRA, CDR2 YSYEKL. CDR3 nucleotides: TGCGCCAGCACCCCCCGGGGGAACACTGAAGCTTTCTTT. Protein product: CASTPRGNTEAFF.

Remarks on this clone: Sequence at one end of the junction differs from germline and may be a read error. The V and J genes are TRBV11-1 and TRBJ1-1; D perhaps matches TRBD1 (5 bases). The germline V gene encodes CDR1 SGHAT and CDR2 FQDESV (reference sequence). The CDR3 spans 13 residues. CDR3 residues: CASSLAMGQGGIF. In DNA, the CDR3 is TGTGCCAGCAGCTTAGCGATGGGGCAGGGCGGGATCTTT.

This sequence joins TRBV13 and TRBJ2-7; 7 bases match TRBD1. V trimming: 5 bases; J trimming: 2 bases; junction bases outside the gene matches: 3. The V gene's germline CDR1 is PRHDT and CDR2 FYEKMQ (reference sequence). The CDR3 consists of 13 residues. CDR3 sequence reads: CASSQGVTYEQYF. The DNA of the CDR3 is TGTGCCAGCAGCCAGGGGGTGACCTACGAGCAGTACTTC. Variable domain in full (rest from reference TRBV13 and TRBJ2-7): AAGVIQSPRHLIKEKRETATLKCYPIPRHDTVYWYQQGPGQDPQFLISFYEKMQSDKGSIPDRFSAQQFSDYHSELNMSSLELGDSALYFCASSQGVTYEQYFGPGTRLTVT.

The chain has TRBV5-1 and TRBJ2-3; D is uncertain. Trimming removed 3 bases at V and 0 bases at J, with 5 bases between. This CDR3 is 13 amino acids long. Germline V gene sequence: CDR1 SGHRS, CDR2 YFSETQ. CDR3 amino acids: CASSSTSTDTQYF. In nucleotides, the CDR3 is TGCGCCAGCAGCTCAACTAGCACAGATACGCAGTATTTT.

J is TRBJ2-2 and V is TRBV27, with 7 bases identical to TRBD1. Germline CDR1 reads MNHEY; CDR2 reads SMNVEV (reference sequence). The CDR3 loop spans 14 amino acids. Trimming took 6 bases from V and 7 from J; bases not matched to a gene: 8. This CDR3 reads CASRVAGGVGELFF. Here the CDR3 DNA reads TGTGCCAGCAGGGTGGCAGGGGGAGTCGGGGAGCTGTTTTTT.

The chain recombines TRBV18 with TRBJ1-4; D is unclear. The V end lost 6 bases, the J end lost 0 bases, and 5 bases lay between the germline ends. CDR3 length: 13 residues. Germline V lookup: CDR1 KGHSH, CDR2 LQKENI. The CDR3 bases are TGTGCCAGCTCGTCAACAACTAATGAAAAACTGTTTTTT. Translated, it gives CASSSTTNEKLFF.

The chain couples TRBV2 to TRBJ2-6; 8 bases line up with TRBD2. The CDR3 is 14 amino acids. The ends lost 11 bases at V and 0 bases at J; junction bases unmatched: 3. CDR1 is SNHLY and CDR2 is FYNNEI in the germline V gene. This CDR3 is CALSGSSGANVLTF. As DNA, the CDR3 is TGTGCCCTGAGCGGGAGCTCTGGGGCCAACGTCCTGACTTTC.

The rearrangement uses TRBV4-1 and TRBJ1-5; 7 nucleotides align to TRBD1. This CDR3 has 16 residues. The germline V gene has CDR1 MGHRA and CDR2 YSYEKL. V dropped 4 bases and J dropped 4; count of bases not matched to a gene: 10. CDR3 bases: TGCGCCAGCAGCCCCTCCGGACAGGTTGTTAATCAGCCCCAGCATTTT. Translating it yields CASSPSGQVVNQPQHF.

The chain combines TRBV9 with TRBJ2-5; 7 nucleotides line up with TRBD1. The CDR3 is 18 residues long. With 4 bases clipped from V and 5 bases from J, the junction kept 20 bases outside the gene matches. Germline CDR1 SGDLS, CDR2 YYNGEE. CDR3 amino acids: CASSLFRDSNTLRETQYF. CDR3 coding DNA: TGTGCCAGCAGCCTTTTCCGGGACAGCAATACCCTTCGGGAGACCCAGTACTTC.

CDR3 DNA: TGTGCCAGCAGCTTAGTTTTTCGGGGTAGAGCTGAAGCTTTCTTT. It specifies CASSLVFRGRAEAFF. This chain links TRBV5-6 with TRBJ1-1, with unresolved D. The CDR3 covers 15 residues. V was shortened by 2 bases and J by 6 bases, with 17 bases between the two germline ends. CDR1 and CDR2 (germline): SGHDT, YYEEEE.

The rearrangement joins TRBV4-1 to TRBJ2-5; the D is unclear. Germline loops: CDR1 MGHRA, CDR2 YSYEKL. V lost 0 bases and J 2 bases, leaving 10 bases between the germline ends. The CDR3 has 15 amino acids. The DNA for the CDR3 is TGCGCCAGCAGCCAAGATTGGCCACCGCAAGAGACCCAGTACTTC. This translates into CASSQDWPPQETQYF.

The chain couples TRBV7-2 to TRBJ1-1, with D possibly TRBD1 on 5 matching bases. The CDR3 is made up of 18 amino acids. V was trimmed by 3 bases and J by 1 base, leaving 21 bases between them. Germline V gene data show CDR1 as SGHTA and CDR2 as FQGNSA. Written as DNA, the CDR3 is TGTGCCAGCAGCTTTGATTCGGGGAGGGGCCGGAGGAACACTGAAGCTTTCTTT. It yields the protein CASSFDSGRGRRNTEAFF.

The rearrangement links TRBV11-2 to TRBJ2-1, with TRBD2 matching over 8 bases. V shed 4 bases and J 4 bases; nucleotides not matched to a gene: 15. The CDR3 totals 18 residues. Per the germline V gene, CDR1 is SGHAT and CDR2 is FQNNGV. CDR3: CASSSSGGGGSKYNEQFF. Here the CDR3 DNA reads TGTGCCAGCAGCTCTTCCGGGGGGGGCGGGAGTAAATACAATGAGCAGTTCTTC.

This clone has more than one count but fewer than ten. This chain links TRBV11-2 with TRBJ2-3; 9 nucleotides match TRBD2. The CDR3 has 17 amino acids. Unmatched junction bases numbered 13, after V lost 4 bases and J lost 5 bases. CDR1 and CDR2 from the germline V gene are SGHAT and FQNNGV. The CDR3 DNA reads TGTGCCAGCAGCTCGCGGCTCCTAGCGGGGTGGGGAGATACGCAGTATTTT. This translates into CASSSRLLAGWGDTQYF.

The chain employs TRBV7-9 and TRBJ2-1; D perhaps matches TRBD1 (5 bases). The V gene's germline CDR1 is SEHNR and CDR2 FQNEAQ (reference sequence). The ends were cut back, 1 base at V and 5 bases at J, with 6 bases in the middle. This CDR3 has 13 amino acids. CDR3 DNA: TGTGCCAGCAGCTTAGGGGGCCACAATGAGCAGTTCTTC. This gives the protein CASSLGGHNEQFF.

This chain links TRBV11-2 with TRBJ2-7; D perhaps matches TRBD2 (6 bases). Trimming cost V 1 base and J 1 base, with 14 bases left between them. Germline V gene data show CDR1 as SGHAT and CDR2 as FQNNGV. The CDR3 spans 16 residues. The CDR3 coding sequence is TGTGCCAGCAGCTTAGTTCTCGGGAGTCCTTCCTACGAGCAGTACTTC. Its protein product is CASSLVLGSPSYEQYF.